The 20 T cell receptor beta chains below were found in one sample sequenced in a study of cytomegalovirus exposure and HLA in healthy donors. The PCR had 60 Vbeta and 13 Jbeta primers. Clones were sequenced by immunoSEQ multiplex PCR, and TCRdb holds only the in-frame ones, with some missing. The table lists about 140,000 clones, 61% of them singletons. The source material was PBMCs. These receptors came from a male donor in good health and CMV-seronegative.

The chain joins TRBV19 to TRBJ2-7; TRBD1 matches at 9 bases. V lost 4 bases, J lost 5 bases, and 3 bases stayed unmatched. The CDR3 contains 13 residues. Germline V lookup: CDR1 LNHDA, CDR2 SQIVND (reference sequence). CDR3 coding DNA: TGTGCCAGTAGTACACAGGGGGCAAACGAGCAGTACTTC. Its translation is CASSTQGANEQYF.

The rearrangement uses TRBV5-1 and TRBJ2-7, with D perhaps matching TRBD1 (5 bases). The CDR3 is made up of 16 amino acids. V was trimmed by 0 bases and J by 2 bases, leaving 15 bases between them. Looked up from germline, CDR1 is SGHRS and CDR2 is YFSETQ. CDR3 sequence reads: CASSLAQVGVAYEQYF. The CDR3 DNA sequence: TGCGCCAGCAGCTTGGCCCAGGTAGGGGTCGCCTACGAGCAGTACTTC.

This clone has only a few counts. The J gene is TRBJ1-4, the V gene TRBV7-2; D is unclear. This CDR3 region has 16 residues. Germline CDR1 and CDR2: SGHTA and FQGNSA. V was cut by 1 base and J by 6 bases, with 15 bases left in between. The CDR3: CASSLVFLPRDEKLFF. Here the CDR3 DNA reads TGTGCCAGCAGCTTAGTTTTTTTACCCCGCGATGAAAAACTGTTTTTT. Variable domain in full (rest from reference TRBV7-2 and TRBJ1-4): GAGVSQSPSNKVTEKGKDVELRCDPISGHTALYWYRQSLGQGLEFLIYFQGNSAPDKSGLPSDRFSAERTGGSVSTLTIQRTQQEDSAVYLCASSLVFLPRDEKLFFGSGTQLSVL.

V usage is TRBV7-9 and J usage is TRBJ1-6; D not resolved. Trimming took 3 bases from V and 8 from J, leaving 11 bases between them. The CDR3 covers 14 residues. Germline lookup yields CDR1 SEHNR and CDR2 FQNEAQ (reference sequence). CDR3 sequence reads: CASSFGGGDSPLHF. The CDR3 DNA is TGTGCCAGCAGCTTCGGAGGCGGAGATTCACCCCTCCACTTT.

This rearrangement joins TRBV7-9 to TRBJ2-7, with 9 bases that match TRBD1. The CDR3 is made up of 17 amino acids. V lost 5 bases, J lost 0 bases, and 11 bases stayed unmatched. Germline-derived CDR1 and CDR2 are SEHNR and FQNEAQ (reference sequence). CDR3 amino acids: CASSLGGTGISSYEQYF. In DNA, the CDR3 is TGTGCCAGCAGCCTGGGAGGGACAGGGATCAGCTCCTACGAGCAGTACTTC.

The chain has TRBV18 and TRBJ1-2, with 8 bases fitting TRBD1. The CDR3 runs 15 residues. Germline loops: CDR1 KGHSH, CDR2 LQKENI. The junction had 6 bases not matched to a gene; V was cut back by 2 bases and J by 4 bases. The CDR3 region has the DNA TGTGCCAGCTCACCAGCTTCAGGGGGCGTCTATGGCTACACCTTC. It yields the protein CASSPASGGVYGYTF.

The chain links TRBV7-3 to TRBJ2-6; D not resolved. This CDR3 contains 15 residues. Trimming removed 8 bases from V and 0 bases from J, with 11 bases in between. CDR1 and CDR2 from the germline V gene are SGHTA and FQGTGA. CDR3 sequence reads: CASARPNSGANVLTF. The DNA of the CDR3 is TGTGCCAGCGCGCGGCCAAACTCTGGGGCCAACGTCCTGACTTTC.

The rearrangement joins TRBV5-1 to TRBJ2-1; no reliable D call. The CDR3 runs 15 residues. Germline lookup yields CDR1 SGHRS and CDR2 YFSETQ. Deletions cut 3 bases from V and 1 base from J, with 11 bases between. The CDR3, as DNA: TGCGCCAGCAGCTCAATGGGCCAATCCTACAATGAGCAGTTCTTC. It translates to CASSSMGQSYNEQFF.

The sample holds one count of this clone. The DNA of the CDR3 is TGTGCCTGGAGTGTACAGGACACTGAAGCTTTCTTT. Its protein product is CAWSVQDTEAFF. J is TRBJ1-1 and V is TRBV30; D perhaps matches TRBD1 (5 bases). The CDR3 has 12 amino acids. Looked up from germline, CDR1 is GTSNPN and CDR2 is SVGIG (reference sequence). Trimming removed 0 bases at V and 3 bases at J, with 5 bases between.

J is TRBJ1-1 and V is TRBV18; no clear D. V was shortened by 1 base and J by 0 bases, with 12 bases between the two germline ends. This CDR3 is built from 16 residues. CDR1 is KGHSH and CDR2 is LQKENI in the germline V gene. The CDR3 protein is CASSPRGGLMNTEAFF. Written as DNA, the CDR3 is TGTGCCAGCTCACCACGGGGAGGCCTCATGAACACTGAAGCTTTCTTT.

This clone has a handful of counts. The chain uses TRBV7-2 and TRBJ2-2; D might be TRBD2 (5 bases). The CDR3 length is 15 residues. The ends were cut back, 2 bases at V and 2 bases at J, with 9 bases in the middle. Germline values: CDR1 SGHTA, CDR2 FQGNSA. The CDR3 loop is CASSLNGDNTGELFF. CDR3 DNA: TGTGCCAGCAGCTTAAACGGGGATAACACCGGGGAGCTGTTTTTT.

The sample holds a few counts of this clone. The J gene is TRBJ2-7, the V gene TRBV18; 11 positions match TRBD2. Per the germline V gene, CDR1 is KGHSH and CDR2 is LQKENI. Trimming took 1 base from V and 5 from J; bases not matched to a gene: 4. CDR3 length equals 15 residues. In DNA form, the CDR3 reads TGTGCCAGCTCACCACAGTCTAGCGGGGGGAACGAGCAGTACTTC. It encodes CASSPQSSGGNEQYF.

This clone came up a few times. This chain uses TRBV7-9 with TRBJ2-1; TRBD2 matches at 11 bases. Trimming cost V 4 bases and J 8 bases; bases outside gene matches: 10. Per germline, CDR1 SEHNR and CDR2 FQNEAQ (reference sequence). The CDR3 contains 16 residues. CDR3 loop: CASSSTSGGGGDEQFF. The CDR3 DNA reads as TGTGCCAGCAGCTCTACTAGCGGGGGAGGAGGGGATGAGCAGTTCTTC.

This sequence joins TRBV5-6 and TRBJ1-2, with D perhaps matching TRBD1 (6 bases). This CDR3 is 12 amino acids long. Germline values: CDR1 SGHDT, CDR2 YYEEEE. V lost 4 bases, J lost 8 bases, and 12 bases lay in between. CDR3 nucleotides: TGTGCCAGCAGCCTCCCGACAGGAGGCTACACCTTC. It is translated as CASSLPTGGYTF.

V gene TRBV20-1 combines with J gene TRBJ2-7; unclear D gene. The CDR3 consists of 11 residues. Germline V gives CDR1 DFQATT, CDR2 SNEGSKA (reference sequence). V lost 3 bases and J lost 4, with 7 bases in between. CDR3 DNA: TGCAGTGCTAGCTCTCGGTACGAGCAGTACTTC. This gives the protein CSASSRYEQYF.

CDR3 DNA sequence: TGTGCCAGCAGCTACGGTGGTCTCCGGGGAGGGGAGACCCAGTACTTC. This translates into CASSYGGLRGGETQYF. The chain employs TRBV11-2 and TRBJ2-5; 7 bases are a match to TRBD2. V shed 4 bases and J 5 bases; nucleotides not matched to a gene: 13. The germline V gene has CDR1 SGHAT and CDR2 FQNNGV. The CDR3 extends over 16 amino acids.

This clone has only a few counts. The chain joins TRBV4-3 to TRBJ2-2, with 8 bases that match TRBD2. CDR1 is LGHNA, CDR2 YSLEER, per germline. The junction had 3 bases not matched to a gene; V was cut back by 7 bases and J by 2 bases. This CDR3 spans 14 amino acids. The DNA for the CDR3 is TGCGCCAGCAAAGCGGGGGCAAACACCGGGGAGCTGTTTTTT. Its protein is CASKAGANTGELFF.

The DNA for the CDR3 is TGTGCCAGCAGTCCCAGGGTGGGACAAACGAATGGCTACACCTTC. As protein: CASSPRVGQTNGYTF. The chain carries TRBV7-9 and TRBJ1-2, with a possible D match to TRBD1 (6 bases). This CDR3 is 15 amino acids long. CDR1 is SEHNR and CDR2 is FQNEAQ in the germline V gene (reference sequence). With 6 bases removed from V and 6 bases from J, the gap between germline ends came to 20 bases.

The table lists this clone with a few counts. The chain is built from TRBV10-3 and TRBJ1-2; D gene uncertain. Trimming stripped 8 bases from V and 4 bases from J, with 14 bases between. This CDR3 has 13 residues. In germline, CDR1 is ENHRY, CDR2 SYGVKD. CDR3 DNA: TGTGCCATCGCCCCGTTCGACACCTATGGCTACACCTTC. Translated, it gives CAIAPFDTYGYTF.

The CDR3 spells CASSPQYSGSGFQFTQYF. The CDR3 nucleotides read TGTGCCAGCTCACCACAATATTCAGGGTCTGGATTCCAGTTTACGCAGTATTTT. The chain joins TRBV18 to TRBJ2-3, with TRBD1 as a possible D gene (5 bases). This CDR3 is 18 amino acids long. V gave up 1 base and J gave up 8 bases, with 25 bases separating them. The germline gives CDR1 KGHSH, CDR2 LQKENI.